These T cell receptor beta chains were read from a single sample in a study of blood T cell repertoires in COVID-19. Assay used: immunoSEQ multiplex PCR; TCRdb lists only in-frame clones, some missing. The table has 100,000 to 150,000 clones, over 80% seen once; the top ten hold approximately 3.9%. What was sequenced was PBMCs or T cells enriched from blood (not recorded which). The receptors originated from a woman aged 30 to 39 who had recovered from COVID-19. CDR3s include the opening cysteine and the closing phenylalanine or tryptophan. The D gene is left open where the match is weak. Clone size, where shown, is once, few, many, or a class for clones that have expanded.

CDR3 protein: CASSYQGGSPLHF; CDR3 DNA: TGTGCCAGCAGTTACCAGGGTGGTTCACCCCTCCACTTT; clone size: NA; V gene: TRBV6-5; D gene: NA; J gene: TRBJ1-6
CDR3 protein: CASSPRSSYNSPLHF; CDR3 DNA: TGTGCCAGCAGCCCTCGTAGCTCCTATAATTCACCCCTCCACTTT; clone size: NA; V gene: TRBV11-2; D gene: NA; J gene: TRBJ1-6
CDR3 protein: CASSPLGTGDGQPQHF; CDR3 DNA: TGTGCCAGCAGTCCCCTAGGGACAGGGGACGGGCAGCCCCAGCATTTT; clone size: once; V gene: TRBV28; D gene: TRBD1; J gene: TRBJ1-5
CDR3 protein: CSVERASGSTYNEQFF; CDR3 DNA: TGCAGCGTTGAAAGGGCTAGCGGGAGCACCTACAATGAGCAGTTCTTC; clone size: NA; V gene: TRBV29-1; D gene: TRBD2; J gene: TRBJ2-1
CDR3 protein: CASSVTPGNSPLHF; CDR3 DNA: TGTGCCAGCAGTGTTACGCCGGGGAATTCACCCCTCCACTTT; clone size: many; V gene: TRBV6-4; D gene: NA; J gene: TRBJ1-6
CDR3 protein: CASSSQGSRYGYTF; CDR3 DNA: TGTGCCAGCAGTTCCCAGGGGTCTCGCTATGGCTACACCTTC; clone size: NA; V gene: TRBV28; D gene: NA; J gene: TRBJ1-2
CDR3 protein: CASRTPRYLGIGYTF; CDR3 DNA: TGTGCCAGCCGGACACCTCGGTATTTAGGAATTGGCTACACCTTC; clone size: NA; V gene: TRBV28; D gene: NA; J gene: TRBJ1-2
CDR3 protein: CASSDRNTEAFF; CDR3 DNA: TGCGCCAGCAGTGACAGAAACACTGAAGCTTTCTTT; clone size: few; V gene: TRBV10-1; D gene: NA; J gene: TRBJ1-1
CDR3 protein: CASSQAPSPQETQYF; CDR3 DNA: TGTGCCAGCAGCCAAGCCCCTAGCCCCCAAGAGACCCAGTACTTC; clone size: NA; V gene: TRBV3-1/TRBV3-2; D gene: NA; J gene: TRBJ2-5
CDR3 protein: CASTRLAGEGGEQFF; CDR3 DNA: TGTGCCAGTACTAGACTAGCGGGAGAAGGCGGAGAGCAGTTCTTC; clone size: NA; V gene: TRBV19; D gene: TRBD2; J gene: TRBJ2-1
CDR3 protein: CASSRDNLNYGYTF; CDR3 DNA: TGTGCCAGCAGCAGGGACAACTTAAACTATGGCTACACCTTC; clone size: NA; V gene: TRBV11-1; D gene: NA; J gene: TRBJ1-2
CDR3 protein: CASSPGYGTDTQYF; CDR3 DNA: TGCGCCAGCAGCCCAGGGTATGGTACAGATACGCAGTATTTT; clone size: NA; V gene: TRBV5-1; D gene: NA; J gene: TRBJ2-3
CDR3 protein: CASSLGGTLTNQPQHF; CDR3 DNA: TGTGCCAGCAGCTTAGGAGGGACTTTAACGAATCAGCCCCAGCATTTT; clone size: NA; V gene: TRBV11-2; D gene: NA; J gene: TRBJ1-5
CDR3 protein: CTPPSGPYNEQFF; CDR3 DNA: TGCACCCCCCCTAGCGGCCCTTACAATGAGCAGTTCTTC; clone size: NA; V gene: TRBV1; D gene: NA; J gene: TRBJ2-1
CDR3 protein: CASSLGDRFSSYNEQFF; CDR3 DNA: TGTGCCAGCAGCTTAGGGGACAGGTTTAGCTCCTACAATGAGCAGTTCTTC; clone size: NA; V gene: TRBV7-8; D gene: TRBD1; J gene: TRBJ2-1
CDR3 protein: CASSQVGDSNYGYTF; CDR3 DNA: TGTGCCAGCAGCCAAGTCGGGGATAGTAACTATGGCTACACCTTC; clone size: few; V gene: TRBV7-9; D gene: NA; J gene: TRBJ1-2
CDR3 protein: CASSSGSGYEQYF; CDR3 DNA: TGTGCCAGTAGTAGCGGGAGTGGTTACGAGCAGTACTTC; clone size: NA; V gene: TRBV19; D gene: TRBD2; J gene: TRBJ2-7
CDR3 protein: CASSSHSRDRVGEQYF; CDR3 DNA: TGTGCCAGCAGCTCCCACAGTCGGGACAGGGTGGGCGAGCAGTACTTC; clone size: NA; V gene: TRBV9; D gene: TRBD1; J gene: TRBJ2-7
CDR3 protein: CATSRLPPRDYNSPLHF; CDR3 DNA: TGTGCCACCAGCAGACTACCCCCGAGGGATTATAATTCACCCCTCCACTTT; clone size: NA; V gene: TRBV15; D gene: NA; J gene: TRBJ1-6
CDR3 protein: CAWSVLRSGRSYEQYF; CDR3 DNA: TGTGCCTGGAGTGTACTTAGAAGCGGGAGAAGCTACGAGCAGTACTTC; clone size: NA; V gene: TRBV30; D gene: TRBD2; J gene: TRBJ2-7
CDR3 protein: CASSGRDRNYGYTF; CDR3 DNA: TGTGCCAGCAGCGGCCGGGACAGGAACTATGGCTACACCTTC; clone size: once; V gene: TRBV7-2; D gene: TRBD1; J gene: TRBJ1-2
CDR3 protein: CASSQAALADYNEQFF; CDR3 DNA: TGTGCCAGCAGCCAAGCGGCGCTAGCGGATTACAATGAGCAGTTCTTC; clone size: NA; V gene: TRBV4-2; D gene: TRBD2; J gene: TRBJ2-1
CDR3 protein: CASSQLQGFNEKLFF; CDR3 DNA: TGTGCCAGCAGCCAGCTACAGGGCTTTAATGAAAAACTGTTTTTT; clone size: NA; V gene: TRBV3-1/TRBV3-2; D gene: NA; J gene: TRBJ1-4
CDR3 protein: CAWSLGASGRPRLYEQYF; CDR3 DNA: TGTGCCTGGAGCTTGGGGGCTAGCGGGAGGCCCCGACTTTACGAGCAGTACTTC; clone size: few; V gene: TRBV30; D gene: TRBD2; J gene: TRBJ2-7
CDR3 protein: CASIFRPSENF; CDR3 DNA: TGTGCCAGCATCTTCCGGCCATCGGAGAACTTC; clone size: NA; V gene: TRBV21-1; D gene: NA; J gene: TRBJ2-7
CDR3 protein: CASTKTSGRPNNEQFF; CDR3 DNA: TGTGCCAGCACTAAGACTAGCGGGAGGCCGAACAATGAGCAGTTCTTC; clone size: NA; V gene: TRBV11-2; D gene: TRBD2; J gene: TRBJ2-1
CDR3 protein: CASSDRAGDYNEQFF; CDR3 DNA: TGTGCCAGCAGTGACCGCGCGGGAGACTACAATGAGCAGTTCTTC; clone size: NA; V gene: TRBV6-4; D gene: TRBD2; J gene: TRBJ2-1
CDR3 protein: CSVEELAASTDTQYF; CDR3 DNA: TGCAGCGTTGAAGAGCTAGCGGCTAGCACAGATACGCAGTATTTT; clone size: NA; V gene: TRBV29-1; D gene: TRBD2; J gene: TRBJ2-3
CDR3 protein: CASKRAGVFYEQYF; CDR3 DNA: TGTGCCAGCAAAAGAGCGGGGGTCTTCTACGAGCAGTACTTC; clone size: NA; V gene: TRBV27; D gene: TRBD2; J gene: TRBJ2-7
CDR3 protein: CASNRGEGGQPQHF; CDR3 DNA: TGTGCCAGTAACCGGGGTGAGGGTGGTCAGCCCCAGCATTTT; clone size: few; V gene: TRBV19; D gene: NA; J gene: TRBJ1-5
CDR3 protein: CASSTGVTYGYTF; CDR3 DNA: TGTGCCAGCAGTACAGGAGTAACCTATGGCTACACCTTC; clone size: NA; V gene: TRBV27; D gene: NA; J gene: TRBJ1-2
CDR3 protein: CASSEAGTGGPYEQYF; CDR3 DNA: TGTGCCAGCAGCGAAGCCGGGACAGGGGGTCCTTACGAGCAGTACTTC; clone size: NA; V gene: TRBV7-2; D gene: TRBD1; J gene: TRBJ2-7
CDR3 protein: CASSPTTGGLDEQFF; CDR3 DNA: TGTGCCAGCTCACCGACGACAGGGGGCTTGGATGAGCAGTTCTTC; clone size: NA; V gene: TRBV18; D gene: TRBD1; J gene: TRBJ2-1
CDR3 protein: CASSRQGGYGYTF; CDR3 DNA: TGTGCCAGCAGTAGACAGGGGGGCTATGGCTACACCTTC; clone size: NA; V gene: TRBV12-3/TRBV12-4; D gene: TRBD1; J gene: TRBJ1-2
CDR3 protein: CASRTDRRNSPLHF; CDR3 DNA: TGCGCCAGCAGAACGGACAGGCGAAATTCACCCCTCCACTTT; clone size: NA; V gene: TRBV10-1; D gene: TRBD1; J gene: TRBJ1-6
CDR3 protein: CASSQLTGAGANVLTF; CDR3 DNA: TGCGCCAGCAGCCAACTAACAGGGGCTGGGGCCAACGTCCTGACTTTC; clone size: NA; V gene: TRBV5-1; D gene: TRBD1; J gene: TRBJ2-6
CDR3 protein: CASSLTGTGESGANVLTF; CDR3 DNA: TGTGCCAGCAGCTTGACCGGGACAGGGGAATCTGGGGCCAACGTCCTGACTTTC; clone size: NA; V gene: TRBV7-9; D gene: TRBD1; J gene: TRBJ2-6
CDR3 protein: CASSSGRTTGELFF; CDR3 DNA: TGTGCCAGCAGCTCCGGGAGAACCACCGGGGAGCTGTTTTTT; clone size: NA; V gene: TRBV7-2; D gene: NA; J gene: TRBJ2-2
CDR3 protein: CASSLVGGGDYGYTF; CDR3 DNA: TGTGCCAGCAGCTTGGTCGGTGGGGGGGACTATGGCTACACCTTC; clone size: NA; V gene: TRBV5-6; D gene: NA; J gene: TRBJ1-2
CDR3 protein: CASSLAPSQGEQFF; CDR3 DNA: TGTGCCAGCAGCTTAGCTCCCTCCCAGGGGGAGCAGTTCTTC; clone size: NA; V gene: TRBV11-3; D gene: NA; J gene: TRBJ2-1
CDR3 protein: CASSIRTGAPYF; CDR3 DNA: TGTGCCAGCAGTATAAGGACAGGCGCCCCGTACTTC; clone size: few; V gene: TRBV28; D gene: TRBD1; J gene: TRBJ2-7
CDR3 protein: CATGTGYEQYF; CDR3 DNA: TGTGCCACCGGGACAGGGTACGAGCAGTACTTC; clone size: NA; V gene: TRBV15; D gene: TRBD1; J gene: TRBJ2-7
CDR3 protein: CASSGGTTSHNEQFF; CDR3 DNA: TGTGCCAGCAGCGGTGGGACTACGAGCCACAATGAGCAGTTCTTC; clone size: NA; V gene: TRBV9; D gene: TRBD2; J gene: TRBJ2-1
CDR3 protein: CSVEVSSYNEQFF; CDR3 DNA: TGCAGCGTGGAGGTAAGCTCCTACAATGAGCAGTTCTTC; clone size: NA; V gene: TRBV29-1; D gene: NA; J gene: TRBJ2-1
CDR3 protein: CARKEFGLDTTGGYTF; CDR3 DNA: TGTGCCAGAAAGGAGTTTGGGCTGGATACGACGGGGGGCTACACCTTC; clone size: NA; V gene: TRBV5-3; D gene: NA; J gene: TRBJ1-2
CDR3 protein: CASTPGGKTYEQYF; CDR3 DNA: TGTGCCAGCACCCCAGGGGGAAAGACCTACGAGCAGTACTTC; clone size: NA; V gene: TRBV28; D gene: TRBD1; J gene: TRBJ2-7
CDR3 protein: CASSLGGRYPYEQYF; CDR3 DNA: TGTGCCAGCAGTTTGGGCGGGCGTTACCCCTACGAGCAGTACTTC; clone size: NA; V gene: TRBV27; D gene: NA; J gene: TRBJ2-7
CDR3 protein: CASRRTVNYGYTF; CDR3 DNA: TGTGCCAGCAGACGGACAGTTAACTATGGCTACACCTTC; clone size: once; V gene: TRBV6-5; D gene: NA; J gene: TRBJ1-2
CDR3 protein: CAIRTPGTVFEAFF; CDR3 DNA: TGTGCCATCAGGACCCCCGGGACAGTTTTTGAAGCTTTCTTT; clone size: NA; V gene: TRBV10-3; D gene: TRBD1; J gene: TRBJ1-1
CDR3 protein: CASSVGAGQPQHF; CDR3 DNA: TGTGCCAGCAGCGTAGGGGCGGGACAGCCCCAGCATTTT; clone size: few; V gene: TRBV9; D gene: NA; J gene: TRBJ1-5
CDR3 protein: CSVEDGRGTDTQYF; CDR3 DNA: TGCAGCGTTGAAGATGGAAGAGGGACAGATACGCAGTATTTT; clone size: few; V gene: TRBV29-1; D gene: NA; J gene: TRBJ2-3
CDR3 protein: CASSANELYNEQFF; CDR3 DNA: TGTGCCAGCAGCGCAAACGAACTCTACAATGAGCAGTTCTTC; clone size: NA; V gene: TRBV7-2; D gene: NA; J gene: TRBJ2-1
CDR3 protein: CASSPRGADTEAFF; CDR3 DNA: TGTGCCAGCTCACCACGGGGCGCCGACACTGAAGCTTTCTTT; clone size: NA; V gene: TRBV18; D gene: NA; J gene: TRBJ1-1
CDR3 protein: CASSSGAGATTEAFF; CDR3 DNA: TGTGCCAGCAGTTCCGGCGCGGGGGCGACCACTGAAGCTTTCTTT; clone size: few; V gene: TRBV28; D gene: NA; J gene: TRBJ1-1
CDR3 protein: CAWSVRRATEAFF; CDR3 DNA: TGTGCCTGGAGTGTTCGCAGGGCCACTGAAGCTTTCTTT; clone size: once; V gene: TRBV30; D gene: NA; J gene: TRBJ1-1